The entry that follows covers one T cell receptor (beta chain) sequence. The data derive from a study of blood T cell repertoires in COVID-19. For the study at large: Donors in the United States, Italy and Spain gave samples during acute or convalescent COVID-19. The cDNA or gDNA used as material had been derived from T cells, B-cell-depleted T cells, or PBMCs.

This CDR3 spans 14 amino acids. The V gene's germline CDR1 is MDHEN and CDR2 SYDVKM. Between the trimmed V and J ends, which lost 5 bases and 6 bases, there was a span of 13 bases. Under the authors' procedure: Reference gene primer amplification gave estimated nucleated cell counts. Profiling relied on immunoSEQ multiplex PCR, and the TCRdb table lists in-frame clones only, not all of them. The V and J calls and clone size are taken from that table; D and trimming were inferred from the DNA. This sample yields under 150,000 clones, of which about nine tenths are seen a single time; about 11% belongs to the top ten.

The sequencing input was peripheral blood. The V gene is TRBV28, the J gene TRBJ2-2; the D gene is possibly TRBD2 (5 bases). The clonotype originates from a man aged 50 to 59 with active or convalescent COVID-19. CDR3: CASSPQTEAGELFF. CDR3 coding DNA: TGTGCCAGCAGTCCCCAAACGGAGGCCGGGGAGCTGTTTTTT.